This T cell receptor beta chain emerged from a study of human T cells and chemical hapten exposure. Study summary: It was small differences in pooled library volume that mainly caused per-sample TCR yields to vary.

The junction had 7 bases not matched to a gene; V was cut back by 6 bases and J by 0 bases. The CDR3 loop spans 16 amino acids. In germline, CDR1 is MNHEY, CDR2 SMNVEV (reference sequence). TCRdb analysed the RACE reads with MiXCR anew, one entry per CDR3 protein. Here the sample spans some 120,000 distinct CDR3 sequences, around 8.2% being singletons. The time point denotes: healthy volunteer bleed at 2 weeks. Sequencing started from total RNA isolated from unfractionated whole blood. Sequences were obtained from whole blood. This rearrangement joins TRBV27 to TRBJ2-7; 11 positions match TRBD2. The source is a male donor in good health. Some clones in this sample may be carry-over from other donors' samples. CDR3 DNA: TGTGCCAGCAGCTCCCCTAGCGGGAGGAGCTCCTACGAGCAGTACTTC. Encoded protein: CASSSPSGRSSYEQYF.